This T cell receptor (beta chain) was captured by sequencing in a study of blood T cell repertoires in COVID-19. The CDR3 extends over 13 amino acids. Germline CDR1 and CDR2: SGDLS and YYNGEE. Original data processing: For nucleated cells, counts were estimated from reference gene primer amplification. Clones were sequenced by immunoSEQ multiplex PCR, and TCRdb holds only the in-frame ones, with some missing. That table is the source of V, J and clone size, and D and trimming were worked out from the DNA. The sample holds fewer than 350,000 clones; roughly 93% are singletons and the top ten take 2.3%. Regarding this clone: One junction end does not reproduce the germline sequence, and a read error may be involved.

The receptor's source is a middle-aged woman with acute COVID-19. V gene TRBV9 combines with J gene TRBJ1-1, with D possibly matching TRBD1 (6 bases). The sequenced sample was PBMCs or T cells enriched from blood (not recorded which). CDR3 region: CASSPQMGASPQF. The CDR3 region has the DNA TGTGCCAGCAGCCCCCAGATGGGGGCCTCACCCCAATTT.